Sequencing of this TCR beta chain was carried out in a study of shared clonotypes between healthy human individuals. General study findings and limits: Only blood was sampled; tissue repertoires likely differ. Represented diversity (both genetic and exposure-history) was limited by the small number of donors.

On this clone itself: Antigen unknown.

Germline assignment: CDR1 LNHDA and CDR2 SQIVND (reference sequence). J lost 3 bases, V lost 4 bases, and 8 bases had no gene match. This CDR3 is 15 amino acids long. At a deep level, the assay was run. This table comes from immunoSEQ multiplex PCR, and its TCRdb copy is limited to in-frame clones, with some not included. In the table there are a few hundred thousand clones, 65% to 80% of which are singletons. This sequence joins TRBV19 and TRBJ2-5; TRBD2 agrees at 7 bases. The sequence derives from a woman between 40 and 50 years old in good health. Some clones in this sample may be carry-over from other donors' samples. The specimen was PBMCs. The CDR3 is CASSRRVAGKETQYF. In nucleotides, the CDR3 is TGTGCCAGTAGTAGAAGAGTAGCGGGCAAAGAGACCCAGTACTTC. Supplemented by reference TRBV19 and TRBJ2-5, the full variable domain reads DGGITQSPKYLFRKEGQNVTLSCEQNLNHDAMYWYRQDPGQGLRLIYYSQIVNDFQKGDIAEGYSVSREKKESFPLTVTSAQKNPTAFYLCASSRRVAGKETQYFGPGTRLLVL.